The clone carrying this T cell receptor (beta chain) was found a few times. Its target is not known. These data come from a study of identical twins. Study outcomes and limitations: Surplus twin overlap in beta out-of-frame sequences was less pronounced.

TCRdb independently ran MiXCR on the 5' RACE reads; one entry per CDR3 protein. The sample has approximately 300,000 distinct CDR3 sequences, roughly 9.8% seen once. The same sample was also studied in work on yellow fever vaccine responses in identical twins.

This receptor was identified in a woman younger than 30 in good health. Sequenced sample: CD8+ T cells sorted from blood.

CDR3 loop: CASSQAARDVTYEQYF. As DNA, the CDR3 is TGCGCCAGCAGCCAAGCAGCCAGGGACGTAACCTACGAGCAGTACTTC. This chain joins TRBV4-3 and TRBJ2-7, with D tentatively TRBD1 or TRBD2 (5 bases each). CDR1 and CDR2 from the germline V gene are LGHNA and YSLEER. V shed 1 base and J shed 2 bases, with 15 bases lying between them. This CDR3 contains 16 residues.